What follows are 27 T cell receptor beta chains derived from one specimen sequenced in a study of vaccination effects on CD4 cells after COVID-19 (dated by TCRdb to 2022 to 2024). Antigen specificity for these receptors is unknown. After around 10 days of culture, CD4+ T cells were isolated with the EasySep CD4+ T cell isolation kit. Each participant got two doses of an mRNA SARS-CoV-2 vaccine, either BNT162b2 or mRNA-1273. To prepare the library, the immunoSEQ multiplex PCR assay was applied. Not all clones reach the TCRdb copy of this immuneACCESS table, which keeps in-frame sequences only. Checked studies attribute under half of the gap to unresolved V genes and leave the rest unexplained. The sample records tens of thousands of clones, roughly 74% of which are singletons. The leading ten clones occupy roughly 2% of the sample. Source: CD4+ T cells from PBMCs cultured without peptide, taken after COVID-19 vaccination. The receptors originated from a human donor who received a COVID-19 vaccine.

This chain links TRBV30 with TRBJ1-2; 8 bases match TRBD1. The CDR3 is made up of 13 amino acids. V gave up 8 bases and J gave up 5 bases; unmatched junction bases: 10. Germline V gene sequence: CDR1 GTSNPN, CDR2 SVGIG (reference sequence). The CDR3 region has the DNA TGTGCCCTAGCGGGCCAGGGGGCTTATGGCTACACCTTC. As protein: CALAGQGAYGYTF.

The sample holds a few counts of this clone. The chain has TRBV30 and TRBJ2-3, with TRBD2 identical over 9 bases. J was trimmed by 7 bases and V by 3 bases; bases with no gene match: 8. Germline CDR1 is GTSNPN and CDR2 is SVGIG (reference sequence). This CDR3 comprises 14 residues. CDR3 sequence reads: CAWRGLARGNTQYF. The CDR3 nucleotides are TGTGCCTGGAGGGGACTAGCAAGAGGGAATACGCAGTATTTT.

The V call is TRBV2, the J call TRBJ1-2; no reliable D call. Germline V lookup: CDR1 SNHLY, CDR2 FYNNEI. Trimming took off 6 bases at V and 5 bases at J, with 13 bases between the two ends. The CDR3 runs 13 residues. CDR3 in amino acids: CASRPLRNYGYTF. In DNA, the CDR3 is TGTGCCAGCAGGCCACTCCGGAATTATGGCTACACCTTC.

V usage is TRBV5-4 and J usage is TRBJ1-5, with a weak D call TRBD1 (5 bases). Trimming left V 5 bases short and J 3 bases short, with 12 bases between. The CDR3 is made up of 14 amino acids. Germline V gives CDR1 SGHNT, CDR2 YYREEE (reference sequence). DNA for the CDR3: TGTGCCAGCAGACCGCAGGGATTCAATCAGCCCCAGCATTTT. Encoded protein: CASRPQGFNQPQHF.

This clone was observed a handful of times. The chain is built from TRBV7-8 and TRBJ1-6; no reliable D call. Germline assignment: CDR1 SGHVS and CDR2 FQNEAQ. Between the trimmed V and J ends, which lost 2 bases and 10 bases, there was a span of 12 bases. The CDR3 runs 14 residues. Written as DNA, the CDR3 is TGTGCCAGCAGCTTAATAGACCTCATATCACCCCTCCACTTT. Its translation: CASSLIDLISPLHF.

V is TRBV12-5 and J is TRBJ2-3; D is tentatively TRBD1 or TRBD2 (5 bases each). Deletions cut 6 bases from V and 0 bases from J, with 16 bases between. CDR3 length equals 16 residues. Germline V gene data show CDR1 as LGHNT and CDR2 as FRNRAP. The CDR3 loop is CASGLGTDTSTDTQYF. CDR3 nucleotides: TGTGCTAGTGGCCTTGGGACGGATACTAGCACAGATACGCAGTATTTT.

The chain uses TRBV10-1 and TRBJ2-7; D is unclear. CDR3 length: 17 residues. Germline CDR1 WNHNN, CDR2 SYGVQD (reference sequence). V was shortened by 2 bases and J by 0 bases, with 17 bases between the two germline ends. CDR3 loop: CASSERPRTTSSYEQYV. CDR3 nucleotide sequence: TGCGCCAGCAGTGAGCGGCCCCGTACCACATCCTCCTACGAGCAGTACGTC.

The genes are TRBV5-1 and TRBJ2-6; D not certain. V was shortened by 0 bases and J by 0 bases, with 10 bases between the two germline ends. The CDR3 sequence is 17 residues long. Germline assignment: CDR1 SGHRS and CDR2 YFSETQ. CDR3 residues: CASSLDGAYSGANVLTF. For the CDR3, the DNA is TGCGCCAGCAGCTTGGATGGCGCCTACTCTGGGGCCAACGTCCTGACTTTC.

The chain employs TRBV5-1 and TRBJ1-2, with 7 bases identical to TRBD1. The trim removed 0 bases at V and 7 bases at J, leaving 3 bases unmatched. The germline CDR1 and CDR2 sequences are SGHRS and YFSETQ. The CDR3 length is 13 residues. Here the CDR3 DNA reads TGCGCCAGCAGCTTGGGACAGGGTAGTGGCTACACCTTC. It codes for CASSLGQGSGYTF. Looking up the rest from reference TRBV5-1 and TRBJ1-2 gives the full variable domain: KAGVTQTPRYLIKTRGQQVTLSCSPISGHRSVSWYQQTPGQGLQFLFEYFSETQRNKGNFPGRFSGRQFSNSRSEMNVSTLELGDSALYLCASSLGQGSGYTFGSGTRLTVV.

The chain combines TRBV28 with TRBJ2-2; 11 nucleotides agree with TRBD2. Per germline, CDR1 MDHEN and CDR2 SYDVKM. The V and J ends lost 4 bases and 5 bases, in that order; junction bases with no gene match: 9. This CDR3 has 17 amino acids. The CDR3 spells CASSSPGLAVGTGELFF. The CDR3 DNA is TGTGCCAGCAGTTCCCCGGGACTAGCGGTGGGGACCGGGGAGCTGTTTTTT.

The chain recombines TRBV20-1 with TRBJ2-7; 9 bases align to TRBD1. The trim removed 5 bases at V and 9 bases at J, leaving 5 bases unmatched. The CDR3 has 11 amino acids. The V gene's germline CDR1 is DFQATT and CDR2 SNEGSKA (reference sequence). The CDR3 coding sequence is TGCAGTGCTCTTACAGGGGGCGGGCAGTACGTC. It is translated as CSALTGGGQYV.

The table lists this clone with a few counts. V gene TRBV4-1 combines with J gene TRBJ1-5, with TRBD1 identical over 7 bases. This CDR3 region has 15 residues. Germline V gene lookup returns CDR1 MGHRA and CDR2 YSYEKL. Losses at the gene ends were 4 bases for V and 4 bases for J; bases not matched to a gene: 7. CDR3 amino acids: CASSPQQGLNQPQHF. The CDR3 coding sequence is TGCGCCAGCAGCCCCCAACAGGGGTTAAATCAGCCCCAGCATTTT.

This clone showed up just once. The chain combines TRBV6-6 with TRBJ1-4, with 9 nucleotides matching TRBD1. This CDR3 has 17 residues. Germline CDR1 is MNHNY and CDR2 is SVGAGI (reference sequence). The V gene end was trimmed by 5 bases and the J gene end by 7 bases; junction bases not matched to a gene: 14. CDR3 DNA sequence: TGTGCCAGCAGTCACGACGACAGGGGGATGGTGGGTGAAAAACTGTTTTTT. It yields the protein CASSHDDRGMVGEKLFF.

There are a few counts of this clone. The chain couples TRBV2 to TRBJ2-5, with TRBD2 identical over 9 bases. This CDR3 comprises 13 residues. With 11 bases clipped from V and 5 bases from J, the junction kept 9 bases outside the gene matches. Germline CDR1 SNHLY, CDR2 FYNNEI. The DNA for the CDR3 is TGTGCCCTAGGAGGCGGGGGGGCGGAGACCCAGTACTTC. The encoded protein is CALGGGGAETQYF.

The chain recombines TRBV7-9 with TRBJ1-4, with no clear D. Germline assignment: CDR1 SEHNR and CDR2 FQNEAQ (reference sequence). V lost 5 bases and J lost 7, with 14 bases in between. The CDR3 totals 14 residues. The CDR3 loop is CASSRGLGSEKLFF. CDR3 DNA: TGTGCCAGCAGCCGTGGACTGGGTTCTGAAAAACTGTTTTTT.

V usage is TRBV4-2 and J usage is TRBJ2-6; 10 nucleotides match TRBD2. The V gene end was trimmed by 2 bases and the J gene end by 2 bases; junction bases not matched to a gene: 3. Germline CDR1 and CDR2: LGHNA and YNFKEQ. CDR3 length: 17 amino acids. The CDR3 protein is CASSQTSGDTGANVLTF. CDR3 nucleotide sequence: TGTGCCAGCAGCCAAACTAGCGGGGACACTGGGGCCAACGTCCTGACTTTC.

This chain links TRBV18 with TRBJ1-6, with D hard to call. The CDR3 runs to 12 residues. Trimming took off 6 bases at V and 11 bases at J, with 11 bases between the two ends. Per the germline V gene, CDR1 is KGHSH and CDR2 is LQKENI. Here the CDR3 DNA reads TGTGCCAGCTCGCCCACCCCTGCACCCCTCCACTTT. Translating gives CASSPTPAPLHF.

The CDR3 region is CASSQNSYEQYV. CDR3 bases: TGTGCCAGCAGCCAAAACTCCTACGAGCAGTACGTC. V is TRBV14 and J is TRBJ2-7; D gene uncertain. The germline gives CDR1 SGHDN, CDR2 FVKESK. V shed 2 bases and J shed 0 bases, with 2 bases lying between them. This CDR3 has 12 residues.

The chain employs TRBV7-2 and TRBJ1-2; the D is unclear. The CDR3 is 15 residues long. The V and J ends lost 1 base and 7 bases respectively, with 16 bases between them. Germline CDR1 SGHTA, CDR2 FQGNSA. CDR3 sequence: CASSLVGSGVSGYTF. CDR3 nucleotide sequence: TGTGCCAGCAGCTTAGTTGGGAGTGGGGTGTCTGGCTACACCTTC.

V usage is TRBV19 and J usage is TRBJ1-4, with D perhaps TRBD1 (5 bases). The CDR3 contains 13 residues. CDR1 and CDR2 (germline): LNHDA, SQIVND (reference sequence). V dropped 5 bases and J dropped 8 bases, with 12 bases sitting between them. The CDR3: CASSLRGREKLFF. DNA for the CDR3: TGTGCCAGTAGTTTGAGGGGAAGGGAAAAACTGTTTTTT.

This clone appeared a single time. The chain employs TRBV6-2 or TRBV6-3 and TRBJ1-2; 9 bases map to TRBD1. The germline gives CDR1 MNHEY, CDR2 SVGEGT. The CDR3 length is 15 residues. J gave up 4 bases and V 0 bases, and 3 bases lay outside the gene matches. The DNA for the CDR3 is TGTGCCAGCAGTTACTCGGACAGGGGAAGCTATGGCTACACCTTC. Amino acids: CASSYSDRGSYGYTF.

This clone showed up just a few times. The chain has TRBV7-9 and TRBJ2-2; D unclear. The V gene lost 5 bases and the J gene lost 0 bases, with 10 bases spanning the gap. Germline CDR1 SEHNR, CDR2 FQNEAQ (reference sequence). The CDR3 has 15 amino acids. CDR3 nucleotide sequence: TGTGCCAGCAGCGCATACAGTACGAACACCGGGGAGCTGTTTTTT. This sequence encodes CASSAYSTNTGELFF.

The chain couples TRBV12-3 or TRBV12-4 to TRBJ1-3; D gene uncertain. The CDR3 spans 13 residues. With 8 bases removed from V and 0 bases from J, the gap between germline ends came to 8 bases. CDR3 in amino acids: CASRRSSGNTIYF. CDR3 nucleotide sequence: TGTGCCAGCCGGCGTAGCTCTGGAAACACCATATATTTT.

The CDR3 is CASSQDGFYGYTF. CDR3 sequence (DNA): TGTGCCAGCAGCCAAGACGGATTCTATGGCTACACCTTC. V usage is TRBV7-9 and J usage is TRBJ1-2, with D unresolved. V lost 5 bases, J lost 4 bases, and 11 bases lay in between. Germline CDR1 SEHNR, CDR2 FQNEAQ (reference sequence). This CDR3 region has 13 residues. The full variable domain, completed using reference TRBV7-9 and TRBJ1-2, is DTGVSQNPRHKITKRGQNVTFRCDPISEHNRLYWYRQTLGQGPEFLTYFQNEAQLEKSRLLSDRFSAERPKGSFSTLEIQRTEQGDSAMYLCASSQDGFYGYTFGSGTRLTVV.

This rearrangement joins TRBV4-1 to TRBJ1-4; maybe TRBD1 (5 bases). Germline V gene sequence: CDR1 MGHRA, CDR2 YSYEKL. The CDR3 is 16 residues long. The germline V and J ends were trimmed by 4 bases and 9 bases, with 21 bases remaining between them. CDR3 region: CASSPAPQGQTKKLFF. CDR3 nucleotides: TGCGCCAGCAGCCCGGCGCCTCAGGGTCAAACGAAAAAACTGTTTTTT.

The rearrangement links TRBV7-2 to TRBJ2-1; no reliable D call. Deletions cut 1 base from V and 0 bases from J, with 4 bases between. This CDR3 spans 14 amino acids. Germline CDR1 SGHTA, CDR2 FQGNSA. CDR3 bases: TGTGCCAGCAGCTTAGGGAGCTCCTACAATGAGCAGTTCTTC. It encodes CASSLGSSYNEQFF.

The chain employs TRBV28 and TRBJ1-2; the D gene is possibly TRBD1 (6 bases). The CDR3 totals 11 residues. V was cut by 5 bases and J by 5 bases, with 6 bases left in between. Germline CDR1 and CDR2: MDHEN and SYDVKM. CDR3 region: CASSTGYGYTF. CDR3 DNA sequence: TGTGCCAGCAGTACAGGGTATGGCTACACCTTC.